This entry describes one T cell receptor beta chain. Germline loops: CDR1 MNHNS, CDR2 SASEGT. This CDR3 comprises 15 residues. Trimming left V 3 bases short and J 2 bases short, with 13 bases between. The data derive from a study of T-cell memory formation after mild COVID-19. Whole-study context: Clusters of TCRs were largely donor specific.

Each CDR3 protein is one row after TCRdb ran MiXCR on the 5' RACE reads. This sample has roughly 450,000 distinct CDR3 sequences, with approximately 19% found just once. The sequence was collected from a man aged 18 to 30 who had mild COVID-19 (a few samples of this study predate the infection). Cell type and time point are not known. V is TRBV6-1 and J is TRBJ1-2; perhaps TRBD1 as D (5 bases). The material sequenced was PBMCs or a T cell subset sorted from them (not recorded which). The CDR3, as DNA: TGTGCCAGCAGTGACCTCCCGGGACGGAACTATGGCTACACCTTC. It is translated as CASSDLPGRNYGYTF.